What follows are 26 T cell receptor beta chains derived from one specimen sequenced in a study of PD-L1 blockade in urothelial cancer (TCRdb year 2017). The time point label here, explained by the study, means: pretreatment peripheral blood. Libraries were prepared through the immunoSEQ multiplex PCR assay. The table was pulled from immuneACCESS by TCRdb, which kept in-frame rearrangements only. Such tables lose some clones; where checked, under half of the loss comes from unresolved V genes, and the rest has no known cause. This sample lists about 130,000 clones; approximately 84% were detected once. Under 3.5% of the sample rests with the top ten. The specimen was PBMCs, collected around atezolizumab (anti-PD-L1) treatment. Receptors originate from a man between 45 and 60 years old with urothelial cancer.

This clone showed up just a few times. The chain links TRBV28 to TRBJ2-3, with TRBD1 identical over 10 bases. This CDR3 spans 16 amino acids. V lost 4 bases, J lost 3 bases, and 7 bases stayed unmatched. Germline CDR1 MDHEN, CDR2 SYDVKM. CDR3 nucleotide sequence: TGTGCCAGCAGTTCTCCGGACAGGGGGATGACAGATACGCAGTATTTT. It translates to CASSSPDRGMTDTQYF.

The chain recombines TRBV2 with TRBJ2-3; TRBD2 matches 14 bases. Looked up from germline, CDR1 is SNHLY and CDR2 is FYNNEI. The V and J ends lost 5 bases and 2 bases, in that order; junction bases with no gene match: 9. CDR3 size: 18 residues. This chain's CDR3 is CASSPGTSGRGHTDTQYF. The DNA for the CDR3 is TGTGCCAGCAGTCCCGGGACTAGCGGGAGAGGGCACACAGATACGCAGTATTTT.

This sequence joins TRBV7-2 and TRBJ2-4; tentative D call: TRBD2 (6 bases). Germline CDR1 SGHTA, CDR2 FQGNSA. The germline V and J ends were trimmed by 2 bases and 10 bases, with 21 bases remaining between them. CDR3 length: 16 residues. CDR3 sequence (DNA): TGTGCCAGCAGCTTATCTGCGCGGGACCCGTCAAGAATTCAGTACTTC. Its translation is CASSLSARDPSRIQYF.

This rearrangement joins TRBV6-5 to TRBJ1-1; D is unresolved. The germline CDR1 and CDR2 sequences are MNHEY and SVGAGI. Trimming removed 6 bases at V and 1 base at J, with 6 bases between. The length of the CDR3 is 12 residues. The CDR3 DNA reads as TGTGCCAGCAGGAGGCCGAACACTGAAGCTTTCTTT. Amino acid sequence: CASRRPNTEAFF.

For the CDR3, the DNA is TGTGCCAGCAGCCCAGGGCAGAACCGTCACAATGAGCAGTTCTTC. Amino acid sequence: CASSPGQNRHNEQFF. The genes are TRBV9 and TRBJ2-1; a weak D match, TRBD1 (5 bases). From germline, CDR1 is SGDLS and CDR2 YYNGEE. The V end lost 4 bases, the J end lost 5 bases, and 16 bases lay between the germline ends. The CDR3 sequence is 15 residues long. Full variable domain (missing parts from reference TRBV9 and TRBJ2-1): DSGVTQTPKHLITATGQRVTLRCSPRSGDLSVYWYQQSLDQGLQFLIQYYNGEERAKGNILERFSAQQFPDLHSELNLSSLELGDSALYFCASSPGQNRHNEQFFGPGTRLTVL.

This clone appeared a single time. The CDR3 region has the DNA TGTGCCAGCATTCTGACAGGGAACAACTACGAGCAGTACTTC. It yields the protein CASILTGNNYEQYF. The V call is TRBV6-1, the J call TRBJ2-7; 7 nucleotides align to TRBD1. Trimming cost V 7 bases and J 3 bases; bases outside gene matches: 9. The CDR3 has 14 amino acids. Germline loops: CDR1 MNHNS, CDR2 SASEGT.

There are a few counts of this clone. The chain links TRBV7-3 to TRBJ2-7; 8 nucleotides align to TRBD1. Trimming at V came to 5 bases and at J to 1 base, leaving 7 bases not matched to a gene. CDR3 length: 15 residues. CDR1 is SGHTA and CDR2 is FQGTGA in the germline V gene. The CDR3: CASSGTGTGSYEQYF. CDR3 in DNA: TGTGCCAGCAGCGGGACCGGGACAGGTTCCTACGAGCAGTACTTC.

The V and J genes are TRBV28 and TRBJ1-2, with TRBD1 matching over 10 bases. The germline V gene has CDR1 MDHEN and CDR2 SYDVKM. V was pared by 6 bases and J by 4 bases, with 8 bases of the junction left unmatched. The length of the CDR3 is 15 residues. The CDR3 nucleotides are TGTGCCAGCAGACCCGGGACAGGGGATCCCTATGGCTACACCTTC. Amino acids: CASRPGTGDPYGYTF.

V and J are TRBV27 and TRBJ1-6; D perhaps matches TRBD1 (5 bases). Trimming cost V 5 bases and J 7 bases, with 9 bases left between them. Germline CDR1 is MNHEY and CDR2 is SMNVEV (reference sequence). This CDR3 spans 13 amino acids. The CDR3, as DNA: TGTGCCAGCAGTAGGCCAGGGAATTCACCCCTCCACTTT. Its translation is CASSRPGNSPLHF.

The J gene is TRBJ1-2, the V gene TRBV7-9; a weak D match, TRBD1 (6 bases). The CDR3 is made up of 13 amino acids. Trimming removed 5 bases at V and 8 bases at J, with 15 bases between. Looked up from germline, CDR1 is SEHNR and CDR2 is FQNEAQ (reference sequence). CDR3 sequence: CASSGLTGVGYTF. CDR3 bases: TGTGCCAGCAGCGGACTGACAGGAGTCGGCTACACCTTC. Variable domain in full (rest from reference TRBV7-9 and TRBJ1-2): DTGVSQNPRHKITKRGQNVTFRCDPISEHNRLYWYRQTLGQGPEFLTYFQNEAQLEKSRLLSDRFSAERPKGSFSTLEIQRTEQGDSAMYLCASSGLTGVGYTFGSGTRLTVV.

This chain joins TRBV5-4 and TRBJ2-1; 7 positions agree with TRBD2. With 0 bases clipped from V and 0 bases from J, the junction kept 3 bases outside the gene matches. This CDR3 is 16 amino acids long. The germline gives CDR1 SGHNT, CDR2 YYREEE (reference sequence). CDR3 residues: CASSLGLAASYNEQFF. The CDR3 DNA is TGTGCCAGCAGCTTGGGGCTAGCGGCCTCCTACAATGAGCAGTTCTTC.

This clone was observed a few times. The chain links TRBV30 to TRBJ1-5; D is ambiguous. V was shortened by 1 base and J by 7 bases, with 8 bases between the two germline ends. The CDR3 runs to 12 residues. CDR1 is GTSNPN and CDR2 is SVGIG in the germline V gene (reference sequence). The CDR3: CAWSDQTQPQHF. For the CDR3, the DNA is TGTGCCTGGAGTGACCAAACACAGCCCCAGCATTTT.

The genes are TRBV11-2 and TRBJ2-1; D may be TRBD2 (7 bases). The V end lost 5 bases, the J end lost 9 bases, and 26 bases lay between the germline ends. Germline CDR1 reads SGHAT; CDR2 reads FQNNGV. This CDR3 comprises 17 residues. The CDR3 coding sequence is TGTGCCAGCAGCCTTGGAGGGGGGAGGGGACACGCTAGTGAGCAGTTCTTC. Its translation: CASSLGGGRGHASEQFF. The full variable domain, rest sourced from reference TRBV11-2 and TRBJ2-1, is EAGVAQSPRYKIIEKRQSVAFWCNPISGHATLYWYQQILGQGPKLLIQFQNNGVVDDSQLPKDRFSAERLKGVDSTLKIQPAKLEDSAVYLCASSLGGGRGHASEQFFGPGTRLTVL.

Only one count was recorded for this clone. The V call is TRBV7-8, the J call TRBJ1-5, with 7 bases matching TRBD1. From germline, CDR1 is SGHVS and CDR2 FQNEAQ. With V trimmed by 5 bases and J by 4 bases, 5 bases remained unmatched. The CDR3 is 14 residues long. CDR3 DNA sequence: TGTGCCAGCAGCATACGACAGGGAAATCAGCCCCAGCATTTT. It specifies CASSIRQGNQPQHF.

The gene calls are TRBV27 and TRBJ2-7; 12 bases line up with TRBD2. CDR1 MNHEY and CDR2 SMNVEV come from the germline V gene (reference sequence). Trimming removed 2 bases from V and 6 bases from J; junction bases left unmatched: 8. This CDR3 spans 16 amino acids. This CDR3 is CASSLLAGGPKLEQYF. The CDR3 region has the DNA TGTGCCAGCAGTTTACTAGCGGGAGGGCCTAAGCTCGAGCAGTACTTC.

V gene TRBV15 combines with J gene TRBJ2-5; 8 nucleotides agree with TRBD1. The CDR3 is 14 amino acids. J was trimmed by 4 bases and V by 3 bases; bases with no gene match: 4. Germline V CDR1 and CDR2: LNHNV, YYDKDF (reference sequence). CDR3 in DNA: TGTGCCACCAGCAGCTACACAGGGGGAGAGACCCAGTACTTC. It codes for CATSSYTGGETQYF.

The J gene is TRBJ2-7, the V gene TRBV15; weak D call: TRBD2 (6 bases). Trimming removed 8 bases from V and 7 bases from J, with 18 bases in between. Germline CDR1 LNHNV, CDR2 YYDKDF (reference sequence). The CDR3 runs 13 residues. The CDR3 DNA reads TGTGCCACCGGGACTGCCCTCAAAAGGGAGCAGTACTTC. It is translated as CATGTALKREQYF.

This chain connects TRBV11-3 to TRBJ2-2; 7 bases map to TRBD2. Germline lookup yields CDR1 SGHNT and CDR2 YENEEA. The trim removed 6 bases at V and 7 bases at J, leaving 8 bases unmatched. The CDR3 is made up of 14 amino acids. CDR3 in DNA: TGTGCCAGCAGTTCAGGACTAGTTGGCGGGGAGCTGTTTTTT. This translates into CASSSGLVGGELFF.

DNA for the CDR3: TGTGCCAGCAGGCCTCAGGGTTTTAAAGCTTTCTTT. Translated: CASRPQGFKAFF. The chain is built from TRBV6-1 and TRBJ1-1, with TRBD1 as a possible D gene (5 bases). The CDR3 totals 12 residues. Trimming shortened V by 6 bases and J by 9 bases, and 14 bases separated the two germline ends. Germline V gene lookup returns CDR1 MNHNS and CDR2 SASEGT.

This clone has just a few counts. The rearrangement links TRBV27 to TRBJ1-1; perhaps TRBD1 as D (5 bases). Germline V gene sequence: CDR1 MNHEY, CDR2 SMNVEV (reference sequence). The CDR3 consists of 13 residues. V lost 5 bases, J lost 7 bases, and 14 bases lay in between. This CDR3 reads CASSLTREVEAFF. In DNA form, the CDR3 reads TGTGCCAGCAGTCTCACCAGGGAGGTTGAAGCTTTCTTT.

The chain employs TRBV5-1 and TRBJ2-1; D is perhaps TRBD2 (5 bases). Germline loops: CDR1 SGHRS, CDR2 YFSETQ. The V end was cut by 5 bases, the J end by 1 base, with 16 bases between. The length of the CDR3 is 16 residues. This CDR3 is CASRRASGRSYNEQFF. In nucleotides, the CDR3 is TGCGCCAGCAGAAGGGCGTCGGGAAGGTCCTACAATGAGCAGTTCTTC.

This clone was detected a few times. This rearrangement joins TRBV28 to TRBJ1-2; 11 nucleotides match TRBD1. Germline CDR1 reads MDHEN; CDR2 reads SYDVKM. The junction had 12 bases not matched to a gene; V was cut back by 5 bases and J by 7 bases. The CDR3 sequence is 16 residues long. The CDR3 sequence is CASSPTGTGGGGGYTF. The DNA for the CDR3 is TGTGCCAGCAGTCCGACCGGGACAGGGGGAGGCGGTGGCTACACCTTC.

The J gene is TRBJ1-2, the V gene TRBV9; 9 nucleotides match TRBD1. J gave up 4 bases and V 2 bases, and 6 bases lay outside the gene matches. The CDR3 length is 15 residues. CDR1 and CDR2 (germline): SGDLS, YYNGEE. The CDR3 nucleotides read TGTGCCAGCAGCGTCTCGACAGGGGGTGGCTATGGCTACACCTTC. It yields the protein CASSVSTGGGYGYTF. Complete variable domain (other parts from reference TRBV9 and TRBJ1-2): DSGVTQTPKHLITATGQRVTLRCSPRSGDLSVYWYQQSLDQGLQFLIQYYNGEERAKGNILERFSAQQFPDLHSELNLSSLELGDSALYFCASSVSTGGGYGYTFGSGTRLTVV.

The chain recombines TRBV7-8 with TRBJ1-1, with D possibly matching TRBD1 (6 bases). Germline values: CDR1 SGHVS, CDR2 FQNEAQ. Trimming removed 5 bases from V and 3 bases from J, with 10 bases in between. The CDR3 loop spans 13 amino acids. CDR3 DNA: TGTGCCAGCAGCAGACGACAGGACACTGAAGCTTTCTTT. It yields the protein CASSRRQDTEAFF.

Concerning this clone: The sample holds other DNA sequences that translate to the same CDR3. The chain carries TRBV9 and TRBJ2-1; TRBD2 might be the D (5 bases). Trimming stripped 4 bases from V and 4 bases from J, with 9 bases between. The germline V gene has CDR1 SGDLS and CDR2 YYNGEE. CDR3 length: 13 amino acids. This CDR3 is CASSREGYNEQFF. The CDR3 coding sequence is TGTGCCAGCAGCCGGGAAGGATACAATGAGCAGTTCTTC. The full variable domain, completed using reference TRBV9 and TRBJ2-1, is DSGVTQTPKHLITATGQRVTLRCSPRSGDLSVYWYQQSLDQGLQFLIQYYNGEERAKGNILERFSAQQFPDLHSELNLSSLELGDSALYFCASSREGYNEQFFGPGTRLTVL.

In regard to this clone: This CDR3 is also generated by other DNA sequences in the sample. The V gene is TRBV6-5, the J gene TRBJ2-2, with 11 bases identical to TRBD2. The CDR3 covers 15 residues. CDR1 is MNHEY, CDR2 SVGAGI, per germline. V lost 10 bases and J lost 5; bases outside the gene matches: 9. The CDR3 protein is CATKGLAAPTGELFF. CDR3 in DNA: TGTGCCACCAAGGGACTAGCGGCACCTACCGGGGAGCTGTTTTTT.